This T cell receptor (beta chain) was sequenced during a study of T-cell reconstitution after alpha-beta-depleted transplantation in children (dated by TCRdb to about 2016). About the investigation overall: Using TCR repertoire profiling, the study followed T-cell immune reconstitution in a quantitative way in children after TCRalphabeta/CD19-depleted allogeneic hematopoietic cell transplantation.

This clonotype was found a few times. Its specific antigen is unknown. Within one base of it there is no much larger clone, and no base qualities were kept. From a lookup of the germline V gene, CDR1 and CDR2 are SGHTA and FQGNSA. From the cysteine up to the phenylalanine, the CDR3 has a length of 15 residues. Just the 45-base CDR3 DNA is kept, in frame starting at base 1. V and J are truncated by 4 bases and 2 bases respectively, leaving an intervening sequence of 15 bases. Receptor amplification or capture employed PCR. The sequencing machine was an Illumina HiSeq 2500. To normalize quantification of the TCRbeta repertoire, the TCR libraries were built with molecular barcoding that relied on unique molecular identifiers. Using fastp trimming at Q25 and MiXCR clonotype assembly, TCRdb reanalyzed the public sequencing data and kept in-frame beta chains. Entries that share a CDR3 protein sequence are merged under the most common genes and DNA. The sample includes hundreds of thousands of distinct CDR3 sequences, with roughly 15% observed a single time. The ten biggest clones cover around 0.96% of the sample.

The source was PBMCs from the stem cell graft donor, collected from the stem cell graft. The V gene is TRBV7-2 and the J gene is TRBJ2-7; the D segment could be TRBD2, given 5 matching bases. The TCR originated in a human donor who donated a stem cell graft to a child with acute myeloid leukemia. DNA sequence: TGTGCCAGCAGCTCTGCGGGTTCTCGCACCTACGAGCAGTACTTC. It specifies CASSSAGSRTYEQYF.